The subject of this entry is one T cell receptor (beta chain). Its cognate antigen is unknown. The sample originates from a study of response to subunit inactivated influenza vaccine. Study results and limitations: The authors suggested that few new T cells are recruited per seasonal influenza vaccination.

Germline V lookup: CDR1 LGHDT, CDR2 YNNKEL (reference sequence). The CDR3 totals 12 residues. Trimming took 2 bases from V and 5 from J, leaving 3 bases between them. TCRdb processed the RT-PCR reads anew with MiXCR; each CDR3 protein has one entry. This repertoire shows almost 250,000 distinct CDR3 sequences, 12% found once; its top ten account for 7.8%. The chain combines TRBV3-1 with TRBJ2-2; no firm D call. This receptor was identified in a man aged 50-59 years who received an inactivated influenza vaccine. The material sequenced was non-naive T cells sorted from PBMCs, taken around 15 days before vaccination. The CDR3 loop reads CASSQKTGELFF. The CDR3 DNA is TGTGCCAGCAGCCAAAAAACCGGGGAGCTGTTTTTT.